What follows are 30 T cell receptor beta chains derived from one specimen sequenced in a study of blood T cell repertoires in COVID-19. Clones were read by immunoSEQ multiplex PCR, and TCRdb kept only the in-frame ones, dropping some. The sample yields approximately 170,000 clones, 84% seen once. Specimen: peripheral blood. The source is a man aged 35-49 years who had recovered from COVID-19.

This chain joins TRBV2 and TRBJ2-5, with a tentative D call TRBD2 (6 bases). The germline V gene has CDR1 SNHLY and CDR2 FYNNEI. V gave up 7 bases and J gave up 5 bases, with 20 bases separating them. This CDR3 is 15 amino acids long. This CDR3 reads CASNNYRAAGETQYF. In DNA form, the CDR3 reads TGTGCCAGCAATAACTACCGGGCCGCGGGGGAGACCCAGTACTTC.

The DNA of the CDR3 is TGTGCCAGTAGTTCGACAGGGGAAATATCACCCCTCCACTTT. Translating it yields CASSSTGEISPLHF. The rearrangement uses TRBV19 and TRBJ1-6; TRBD1 matches at 8 bases. The CDR3 length is 14 residues. Trimming at V came to 5 bases and at J to 10 bases, leaving 7 bases not matched to a gene. In germline, CDR1 is LNHDA, CDR2 SQIVND (reference sequence). Variable domain in full (rest from reference TRBV19 and TRBJ1-6): DGGITQSPKYLFRKEGQNVTLSCEQNLNHDAMYWYRQDPGQGLRLIYYSQIVNDFQKGDIAEGYSVSREKKESFPLTVTSAQKNPTAFYLCASSSTGEISPLHFGNGTRLTVT.

V usage is TRBV19 and J usage is TRBJ2-7, with TRBD1 matching over 10 bases. V shed 3 bases, J shed 6 bases, and the junction held 8 bases outside the gene matches. CDR3 length: 15 amino acids. Per the germline V gene, CDR1 is LNHDA and CDR2 is SQIVND (reference sequence). The CDR3 region is CASSMSGTGVAEQYF. The CDR3 nucleotides are TGTGCCAGTAGTATGTCGGGGACAGGGGTCGCCGAGCAGTACTTC.

V usage is TRBV6-2 or TRBV6-3 and J usage is TRBJ2-3; tentatively, D is TRBD2 (5 bases). V was clipped by 5 bases and J by 0 bases, with 12 bases between them. Germline V lookup: CDR1 MNHEY, CDR2 SVGEGT. The CDR3 loop spans 15 amino acids. DNA for the CDR3: TGTGCCAGCAGTGACGACTACCCTAGCACAGATACGCAGTATTTT. This gives the protein CASSDDYPSTDTQYF.

This clone occurred once. The CDR3 DNA reads TGCGCCAGCAGCTTGGGGACTAGCGGGAGCAGCGAGCAGTTCTTC. It codes for CASSLGTSGSSEQFF. V gene TRBV5-1 combines with J gene TRBJ2-1; 13 bases fit TRBD2. Germline values: CDR1 SGHRS, CDR2 YFSETQ. This CDR3 spans 15 amino acids. V was pared by 0 bases and J by 10 bases, with 4 bases of the junction left unmatched.

This clone appeared once. The gene calls are TRBV30 and TRBJ2-2, with D possibly TRBD2 on 6 matching bases. With 0 bases removed from V and 0 bases from J, the gap between germline ends came to 17 bases. Germline values: CDR1 GTSNPN, CDR2 SVGIG (reference sequence). This CDR3 has 18 amino acids. Here the CDR3 reads CAWSVLFKGGANTGELFF. The DNA for the CDR3 is TGTGCCTGGAGTGTACTATTTAAGGGCGGGGCGAACACCGGGGAGCTGTTTTTT.

This rearrangement joins TRBV20-1 to TRBJ1-1; TRBD1 aligns across 7 bases. The length of the CDR3 is 11 residues. Germline values: CDR1 DFQATT, CDR2 SNEGSKA (reference sequence). J gave up 5 bases and V 6 bases, and 3 bases lay outside the gene matches. CDR3 amino acids: CSAQGWTEAFF. Written as DNA, the CDR3 is TGCAGTGCACAGGGGTGGACTGAAGCTTTCTTT.

This sequence joins TRBV6-2 or TRBV6-3 and TRBJ1-2; D not certain. CDR1 MNHEY and CDR2 SVGEGT come from the germline V gene. The V end lost 3 bases, the J end lost 4 bases, and 9 bases lay between the germline ends. The CDR3 covers 13 residues. CDR3 nucleotide sequence: TGTGCCAGCAGTTATATGGGGAGCTATGGCTACACCTTC. Encoded protein: CASSYMGSYGYTF.

The chain links TRBV19 to TRBJ2-7, with D possibly TRBD1 on 5 matching bases. V lost 6 bases, J lost 3 bases, and 21 bases lay in between. The CDR3 covers 16 residues. Germline lookup yields CDR1 LNHDA and CDR2 SQIVND (reference sequence). Written as DNA, the CDR3 is TGTGCCAGTAGGACTTATTTTAGGGGCGCAGACTACGAGCAGTACTTC. As protein: CASRTYFRGADYEQYF.

The rearrangement uses TRBV5-1 and TRBJ2-3; 9 bases map to TRBD1. Germline CDR1 SGHRS, CDR2 YFSETQ. After removal of 0 bases from V and 5 bases from J, the junction contained 13 bases not matched to a gene. The CDR3 is 18 residues long. The CDR3 spells CASSLADLGQGRRDTQYF. The CDR3 DNA sequence: TGCGCCAGCAGCTTGGCCGACCTGGGACAGGGACGGAGAGATACGCAGTATTTT. Based on the CDR3 plus reference TRBV5-1 and TRBJ2-3, the full variable domain is KAGVTQTPRYLIKTRGQQVTLSCSPISGHRSVSWYQQTPGQGLQFLFEYFSETQRNKGNFPGRFSGRQFSNSRSEMNVSTLELGDSALYLCASSLADLGQGRRDTQYFGPGTRLTVL.

This chain uses TRBV6-2 or TRBV6-3 with TRBJ1-5; 7 bases are shared with TRBD1. The CDR3 is 14 residues long. After removal of 5 bases from V and 6 bases from J, the junction contained 7 bases not matched to a gene. Germline CDR1 and CDR2: MNHEY and SVGEGT. CDR3 in DNA: TGTGCCAGCAGTCCGACAGGGAACGGTCAGCCCCAGCATTTT. Translated, it gives CASSPTGNGQPQHF.

The chain carries TRBV9 and TRBJ2-1; D not resolved. The CDR3 is 12 amino acids. The germline V gene encodes CDR1 SGDLS and CDR2 YYNGEE. The germline V and J ends were trimmed by 1 base and 6 bases, with 5 bases remaining between them. The CDR3 is CASSVLGNEQFF. In nucleotides, the CDR3 is TGTGCCAGCAGCGTACTCGGCAATGAGCAGTTCTTC.

The CDR3 loop reads CASSPTTGRTGANVLTF. CDR3 DNA sequence: TGTGCCAGTAGCCCCACGACGGGGAGGACTGGGGCCAACGTCCTGACTTTC. This chain connects TRBV19 to TRBJ2-6, with D perhaps TRBD2 (6 bases). The CDR3 is made up of 17 amino acids. The germline V and J ends were trimmed by 6 bases and 2 bases, with 17 bases remaining between them. The germline gives CDR1 LNHDA, CDR2 SQIVND (reference sequence).

This clone was seen just once. This sample includes further DNA sequences coding for the same CDR3. The rearrangement uses TRBV4-2 and TRBJ2-2, with 8 bases identical to TRBD2. Trimming at V came to 0 bases and at J to 3 bases, leaving 9 bases not matched to a gene. Germline CDR1 reads LGHNA; CDR2 reads YNFKEQ. This CDR3 region has 18 residues. CDR3 nucleotides: TGTGCCAGCAGCCAAGAGGGTGCAGCGGGAGCTGACACCGGGGAGCTGTTTTTT. This encodes CASSQEGAAGADTGELFF.

The CDR3 nucleotides are TGTGCCAGCAGCTTATCAGGGGTCTCGGTGCTGTACTTC. Its translation: CASSLSGVSVLYF. V and J are TRBV7-9 and TRBJ2-7; perhaps TRBD1 as D (6 bases). V was trimmed by 2 bases and J by 12 bases, leaving 17 bases between them. Germline lookup yields CDR1 SEHNR and CDR2 FQNEAQ (reference sequence). The CDR3 has 13 amino acids.

The V and J genes are TRBV10-3 and TRBJ2-3, with 9 bases fitting TRBD2. The germline CDR1 and CDR2 sequences are ENHRY and SYGVKD. The CDR3 is 14 residues long. V shed 6 bases, J shed 5 bases, and the junction held 6 bases outside the gene matches. The chain's CDR3 is CAISRSGSGDTQYF. CDR3 in DNA: TGTGCCATCAGCCGTAGCGGGAGTGGAGATACGCAGTATTTT.

This chain uses TRBV30 with TRBJ2-3; TRBD2 agrees at 8 bases. J lost 2 bases, V lost 1 base, and 5 bases had no gene match. CDR1 is GTSNPN, CDR2 SVGIG, per germline (reference sequence). The CDR3 consists of 15 residues. CDR3 in DNA: TGTGCCTGGAGTGCGGGGGGGCCGGACACAGATACGCAGTATTTT. This sequence encodes CAWSAGGPDTDTQYF.

J is TRBJ2-7 and V is TRBV27, with 8 bases that match TRBD2. CDR1 is MNHEY and CDR2 is SMNVEV in the germline V gene (reference sequence). J was trimmed by 12 bases and V by 11 bases; bases with no gene match: 6. The CDR3 runs 9 residues. The CDR3 protein is CASGGNRYF. The CDR3 DNA follows: TGTGCCTCGGGAGGGAATAGGTACTTC.

This chain links TRBV6-5 with TRBJ1-1; 7 nucleotides align to TRBD1. CDR3 length equals 14 residues. With V trimmed by 6 bases and J by 3 bases, 7 bases remained unmatched. Germline CDR1 MNHEY, CDR2 SVGAGI. The CDR3 loop is CASRVGTVDTEAFF. For the CDR3, the DNA is TGTGCCAGCAGGGTAGGGACAGTGGACACTGAAGCTTTCTTT.

The V gene is TRBV28, the J gene TRBJ1-2; 9 bases are shared with TRBD1. This CDR3 has 16 residues. V gave up 3 bases and J gave up 2 bases; unmatched junction bases: 7. Germline loops: CDR1 MDHEN, CDR2 SYDVKM. The CDR3 loop reads CASSLRAGTGNYGYTF. DNA for the CDR3: TGTGCCAGCAGTTTGCGGGCAGGGACAGGGAACTATGGCTACACCTTC.

This clone showed up just a few times. The V call is TRBV19, the J call TRBJ1-2; 9 nucleotides line up with TRBD1. Germline V gene data show CDR1 as LNHDA and CDR2 as SQIVND (reference sequence). The CDR3 is 13 amino acids. With V trimmed by 6 bases and J by 4 bases, 3 bases remained unmatched. CDR3 loop: CASRPGQGYGYTF. As DNA, the CDR3 is TGTGCCAGTAGGCCGGGACAGGGCTATGGCTACACCTTC.

CDR3 sequence: CASSLEWEGNTQYF. CDR3 DNA sequence: TGTGCCAGCAGCTTAGAGTGGGAGGGTAATACCCAGTACTTC. V usage is TRBV7-2 and J usage is TRBJ2-5, with 7 bases that match TRBD2. Trimming at V came to 1 base and at J to 8 bases, leaving 7 bases not matched to a gene. Germline V CDR1 and CDR2: SGHTA, FQGNSA. The CDR3 spans 14 residues.

The chain joins TRBV9 to TRBJ2-2; TRBD2 aligns across 8 bases. V dropped 0 bases and J dropped 5; count of bases not matched to a gene: 6. Germline loops: CDR1 SGDLS, CDR2 YYNGEE. This CDR3 contains 16 residues. The chain's CDR3 is CASSVGLAGSTGELFF. CDR3 nucleotide sequence: TGTGCCAGCAGCGTAGGGCTAGCGGGTAGTACCGGGGAGCTGTTTTTT.

The chain carries TRBV7-8 and TRBJ2-7; D is perhaps TRBD2 (5 bases). This CDR3 region has 13 residues. Germline-derived CDR1 and CDR2 are SGHVS and FQNEAQ. Between the trimmed V and J ends, which lost 1 base and 7 bases, there was a span of 11 bases. CDR3 bases: TGTGCCAGCAGCTTAGTTGTAACGGGGGAGCAGTACTTC. Encoded protein: CASSLVVTGEQYF.

The chain combines TRBV11-2 with TRBJ1-2, with no clear D. This CDR3 has 14 residues. Trimming cost V 5 bases and J 6 bases, with 16 bases left between them. CDR1 SGHAT and CDR2 FQNNGV come from the germline V gene. CDR3 sequence (DNA): TGTGCCAGCAGCCCCTTGGCGGAGGGCAATGGCTACACCTTC. Its protein product is CASSPLAEGNGYTF.

V usage is TRBV30 and J usage is TRBJ1-4, with D tentatively TRBD1 (6 bases). Germline-derived CDR1 and CDR2 are GTSNPN and SVGIG (reference sequence). Trimming removed 5 bases at V and 6 bases at J, with 10 bases between. CDR3 length: 12 amino acids. The CDR3 DNA sequence: TGTGCCTGGGACAGGTTAGATGAAAAACTGTTTTTT. Translating it yields CAWDRLDEKLFF.

A few counts support this clone. J is TRBJ2-5 and V is TRBV11-2, with 9 bases identical to TRBD2. This CDR3 spans 17 amino acids. Germline V CDR1 and CDR2: SGHAT, FQNNGV. Trimming took 4 bases from V and 2 from J; bases not matched to a gene: 11. CDR3 DNA: TGTGCCAGCAGCTCCTTCCTTACGCGGGGGGGACAAGAGACCCAGTACTTC. Its protein is CASSSFLTRGGQETQYF.

J is TRBJ2-1 and V is TRBV9, with a possible D match to TRBD2 (6 bases). This CDR3 is 13 amino acids long. Germline V CDR1 and CDR2: SGDLS, YYNGEE. The V end was cut by 4 bases, the J end by 8 bases, with 13 bases between. The CDR3 sequence is CASSPGGLDEQFF. CDR3 nucleotides: TGTGCCAGCAGCCCAGGAGGGTTGGATGAGCAGTTCTTC.

J is TRBJ2-5 and V is TRBV3-1 (or the pseudogene TRBV3-2); 9 nucleotides align to TRBD1. Per the germline V gene, CDR1 is LGHDT and CDR2 is YNNKEL (reference sequence). The V and J ends lost 4 bases and 5 bases, in that order; junction bases with no gene match: 8. The CDR3 runs 15 residues. In DNA form, the CDR3 reads TGTGCCAGCAGCCCTTTTCGACAGGGGGGGGAGACCCAGTACTTC. This codes for CASSPFRQGGETQYF.

The genes are TRBV11-2 and TRBJ2-3, with 7 bases aligning to TRBD2. CDR1 is SGHAT and CDR2 is FQNNGV in the germline V gene. The CDR3 spans 16 residues. J was trimmed by 5 bases and V by 0 bases; bases with no gene match: 8. The CDR3 bases are TGTGCCAGCAGCTTAGAAGTGGGGGGAGGGAGAGATACGCAGTATTTT. Protein sequence: CASSLEVGGGRDTQYF.